The sequence of this T cell receptor beta chain was determined in a study of blood T cell repertoires in COVID-19. Study details: The cDNA or gDNA used as material had been derived from T cells, B-cell-depleted T cells, or PBMCs.

The CDR3 extends over 15 amino acids. Germline loops: CDR1 SSHAT, CDR2 FNYEAQ (reference sequence). The repertoire was sequenced with immunoSEQ multiplex PCR; TCRdb's copy has only in-frame clones and lacks some. Found here are under 300,000 clones, about 85% of them singletons; the top ten hold under 3.5%. With respect to this clone: A junction end diverges from the germline sequence, so it may reflect a read error.

The chain has TRBV7-7 and TRBJ2-3, with 10 nucleotides matching TRBD1. The source material was PBMCs or T cells enriched from blood (not recorded which). This sequence originates from a woman aged 45-65 years who had recovered from COVID-19. The CDR3 DNA follows: TGTGCTAGCAGCCGGACAGGGGGAATCACAGATACGCAGTATTTT. It specifies CASSRTGGITDTQYF.